Presented here are 25 T cell receptor beta chains from one specimen sequenced in a study of molecular identifiers for immune sequencing clone quantification. Using its own MiXCR run on the PCR reads, TCRdb lists one record per CDR3 protein. The data show 40,000 to 45,000 distinct CDR3 sequences, about a fifth seen once. Sequenced material: naive CD8+ T cells from blood, with Jurkat cell RNA spiked in. Noted subset: FACS-sorted CD8+CD4-CCR7+CD45RA+ naive T cells. The receptors were sampled from a human donor in good health. Some libraries in this study had Jurkat cell RNA spiked in.

This clonotype occurred many times. The genes are TRBV2 and TRBJ2-5; no clear D. Germline V gene sequence: CDR1 SNHLY, CDR2 FYNNEI. V was trimmed by 2 bases and J by 0 bases, leaving 10 bases between them. This CDR3 comprises 15 residues. This CDR3 reads CASSESRNYQETQYF. The CDR3, as DNA: TGTGCCAGCAGTGAATCCCGCAATTACCAAGAGACCCAGTACTTC.

As to this clonotype: A much larger clone differs from this one at a single base, so this may be a read error. The chain recombines TRBV19 with TRBJ1-5; unclear D gene. The CDR3 covers 15 residues. The germline V and J ends were trimmed by 3 bases and 3 bases, with 12 bases remaining between them. Looked up from germline, CDR1 is LNHDA and CDR2 is SQIVND (reference sequence). DNA for the CDR3: TGTGCCAGTAGTATGGGATGCGGTTTCAATCAGCCCCAGCATTTT. Encoded protein: CASSMGCGFNQPQHF.

This clonotype was observed at least ten times. The rearrangement links TRBV20-1 to TRBJ2-7; 9 bases are a match to TRBD1. The CDR3 covers 15 residues. V lost 6 bases, J lost 4 bases, and 13 bases stayed unmatched. Looked up from germline, CDR1 is DFQATT and CDR2 is SNEGSKA (reference sequence). The CDR3 DNA reads TGCAGTGCCGCGGACCGGGACAGGGCTACTTACGAGCAGTACTTC. Translating it yields CSAADRDRATYEQYF.

This clonotype was counted at least ten times. CDR3 in DNA: TGCAGTGCCCCTGGTCCAGGGCGGCAAGAGACCCAGTACTTC. The encoded protein is CSAPGPGRQETQYF. The chain carries TRBV20-1 and TRBJ2-5; a weak D match, TRBD1 (5 bases). The CDR3 extends over 14 amino acids. CDR1 and CDR2 from the germline V gene are DFQATT and SNEGSKA (reference sequence). V dropped 6 bases and J dropped 2 bases, with 16 bases sitting between them.

This clonotype has a count of ten or more. V and J are TRBV7-9 and TRBJ1-1; weak D call: TRBD1 (5 bases). The V and J ends lost 0 bases and 7 bases respectively, with 9 bases between them. There are 13 residues in the CDR3. CDR1 SEHNR and CDR2 FQNEAQ come from the germline V gene (reference sequence). The CDR3 is CASSLAATGEAFF. The CDR3 nucleotides read TGTGCCAGCAGCTTAGCCGCAACAGGTGAAGCTTTCTTT. Full variable domain (outside the CDR3, taken from reference TRBV7-9 and TRBJ1-1): DTGVSQNPRHKITKRGQNVTFRCDPISEHNRLYWYRQTLGQGPEFLTYFQNEAQLEKSRLLSDRFSAERPKGSFSTLEIQRTEQGDSAMYLCASSLAATGEAFFGQGTRLTVV.

This clonotype was recorded many times. V gene TRBV5-6 combines with J gene TRBJ2-7; 10 bases match TRBD1. V lost 4 bases and J lost 4; bases outside the gene matches: 14. This CDR3 has 17 amino acids. Germline lookup yields CDR1 SGHDT and CDR2 YYEEEE. The CDR3 loop reads CASSHGTGELELYEQYF. The CDR3 DNA reads TGTGCCAGCAGCCACGGGACAGGGGAATTAGAGTTATACGAGCAGTACTTC.

The chain links TRBV20-1 to TRBJ2-2; 11 bases line up with TRBD2. From germline, CDR1 is DFQATT and CDR2 SNEGSKA (reference sequence). The junction had 4 bases not matched to a gene; V was cut back by 6 bases and J by 4 bases. The CDR3 covers 14 residues. CDR3 sequence reads: CSALSGRGTGELFF. In DNA, the CDR3 is TGCAGTGCCCTTAGCGGGAGGGGCACCGGGGAGCTGTTTTTT.

As for this clonotype: With a much larger clone just one base away, this may be a read error. The chain links TRBV4-2 to TRBJ2-1, with TRBD1 matching over 9 bases. The CDR3 loop spans 13 amino acids. Germline V lookup: CDR1 LGHNA, CDR2 YNFKEQ. The CDR3 reads CASRGQGTDEQCF. In nucleotides, the CDR3 is TGTGCCAGCAGAGGACAGGGGACGGATGAGCAGTGCTTC.

This clonotype came up many times. The chain is built from TRBV4-1 and TRBJ2-1; D may correspond to TRBD1 or TRBD2 (5 bases each). CDR1 and CDR2 (germline): MGHRA, YSYEKL. The V end was cut by 3 bases, the J end by 7 bases, with 22 bases between. The CDR3 is 17 residues long. The CDR3 region is CASSHLARTEGQNEQFF. The CDR3 coding sequence is TGCGCCAGCAGCCACCTGGCGAGAACAGAGGGGCAGAATGAGCAGTTCTTC.

This clonotype occurred many times. The chain is built from TRBV6-5 and TRBJ2-3; the D is unclear. The CDR3 is 14 residues long. The germline V and J ends were trimmed by 6 bases and 0 bases, with 10 bases remaining between them. The V gene's germline CDR1 is MNHEY and CDR2 SVGAGI. CDR3 coding DNA: TGTGCCAGCAGCCCGGTTGGGAGCACAGATACGCAGTATTTT. Translating it yields CASSPVGSTDTQYF.

This clonotype was found many times. CDR3 nucleotides: TGTGCCTGGGGGAACCGACAGGGAGAGTACTTC. This encodes CAWGNRQGEYF. J is TRBJ2-7 and V is TRBV30; 7 nucleotides match TRBD1. The CDR3 runs 11 residues. V lost 5 bases and J lost 11; bases outside the gene matches: 9. The germline V gene has CDR1 GTSNPN and CDR2 SVGIG (reference sequence).

J is TRBJ1-2 and V is TRBV2; D is undetermined. Trimming stripped 10 bases from V and 0 bases from J, with 15 bases between. The CDR3 extends over 14 amino acids. Germline V gene lookup returns CDR1 SNHLY and CDR2 FYNNEI. CDR3 in amino acids: CANQQKGPNYGYTF. DNA of the CDR3: TGTGCCAACCAACAAAAGGGCCCTAACTATGGCTACACCTTC.

At least ten counts were recorded for this clonotype. The rearrangement uses TRBV11-2 and TRBJ2-4, with no clear D. The CDR3 is 15 amino acids. Germline V gives CDR1 SGHAT, CDR2 FQNNGV. V was clipped by 5 bases and J by 0 bases, with 11 bases between them. The CDR3: CASSVPLGAKNIQYF. The CDR3 region has the DNA TGTGCCAGCAGCGTCCCCCTAGGAGCCAAAAACATTCAGTACTTC.

As for this clonotype: A much larger clone differs from this one at a single base, so this may be a read error. The chain employs TRBV13 and TRBJ2-2; 10 bases align to TRBD2. Per germline, CDR1 PRHDT and CDR2 FYEKMQ (reference sequence). The CDR3 is 17 amino acids. The CDR3 DNA follows: TGTGCCAGCAGCTTAGGCCTAGCGGGAGTTTATGCCGGGGAGCCGTTTTTT. Translated: CASSLGLAGVYAGEPFF.

This clonotype was recorded many times. The chain recombines TRBV15 with TRBJ1-5; 7 positions match TRBD1. Germline lookup yields CDR1 LNHNV and CDR2 YYDKDF (reference sequence). V dropped 3 bases and J dropped 4; count of bases not matched to a gene: 15. This CDR3 region has 18 residues. CDR3 in DNA: TGTGCCACCAGCAGGACAGGGTATGCTAGGATAGCAAATCAGCCCCAGCATTTT. It encodes CATSRTGYARIANQPQHF. Filled out from reference TRBV15 and TRBJ1-5, the complete variable domain reads DAMVIQNPRYQVTQFGKPVTLSCSQTLNHNVMYWYQQKSSQAPKLLFHYYDKDFNNEADTPDNFQSRRPNTSFCFLDIRSPGLGDTAMYLCATSRTGYARIANQPQHFGDGTRLSIL.

This clonotype was seen many times. The chain combines TRBV20-1 with TRBJ2-7; 10 nucleotides agree with TRBD1. After removal of 0 bases from V and 4 bases from J, the junction contained 12 bases not matched to a gene. Germline CDR1 and CDR2: DFQATT and SNEGSKA (reference sequence). The CDR3 has 17 amino acids. The CDR3 here is CSARDRHSGQGLYEQYF. CDR3 DNA sequence: TGCAGTGCTAGAGATCGGCATTCGGGACAGGGGTTATACGAGCAGTACTTC.

This clonotype has at least ten counts. The chain carries TRBV6-5 and TRBJ2-7; D call uncertain. Trimming removed 5 bases at V and 7 bases at J, with 12 bases between. The CDR3 has 12 amino acids. Germline CDR1 MNHEY, CDR2 SVGAGI. CDR3 DNA: TGTGCCAGCAGTCCGGACGGTCTGGAGCAGTACTTC. Encoded protein: CASSPDGLEQYF.

This clonotype was observed many times. V gene TRBV5-1 combines with J gene TRBJ2-3; tentatively, D is TRBD2 (7 bases). The CDR3 has 16 residues. The germline V gene has CDR1 SGHRS and CDR2 YFSETQ. Trimming cost V 1 base and J 6 bases, with 18 bases left between them. CDR3 region: CASSLLGGPAGDTQYF. The CDR3 DNA reads TGCGCCAGCAGCTTGTTGGGGGGGCCGGCCGGGGATACGCAGTATTTT.

This clonotype was counted many times. The rearrangement links TRBV4-1 to TRBJ2-1; 9 nucleotides align to TRBD1. The CDR3 runs to 16 residues. Germline V gives CDR1 MGHRA, CDR2 YSYEKL. J was trimmed by 6 bases and V by 4 bases; bases with no gene match: 10. The CDR3 region is CASSPDRTGVFNEQFF. The CDR3 DNA reads TGCGCCAGCAGCCCAGATCGGACAGGGGTTTTCAATGAGCAGTTCTTC.

This clonotype occurred a few times. The junction departs from the called germline gene at one end, perhaps through a read error. The genes are TRBV7-9 and TRBJ1-5; TRBD1 aligns across 7 bases. The germline V gene has CDR1 SEHNR and CDR2 FQNEAQ (reference sequence). There are 15 residues in the CDR3. The CDR3 here is CASSLEQGSDQPRHF. For the CDR3, the DNA is TGTGCCAGCAGCTTAGAACAGGGGAGCGACCAGCCCCGGCATTTT. Variable domain in full (rest from reference TRBV7-9 and TRBJ1-5): DTGVSQNPRHKITKRGQNVTFRCDPISEHNRLYWYRQTLGQGPEFLTYFQNEAQLEKSRLLSDRFSAERPKGSFSTLEIQRTEQGDSAMYLCASSLEQGSDQPRHFGDGTRLSIL.

As for this clonotype: Germline is not matched at one junction end, which may reflect a read error. The CDR3 reads CASNQGPSLLLERYF. In DNA form, the CDR3 reads TGCGCCAGCAACCAAGGACCAAGTCTGCTCCTCGAGCGGTACTTC. The chain couples TRBV4-1 to TRBJ2-7, with D unclear. Germline V gives CDR1 MGHRA, CDR2 YSYEKL. There are 15 residues in the CDR3.

This clonotype was counted ten times or more. V and J are TRBV30 and TRBJ2-1; 7 nucleotides align to TRBD1. There are 13 residues in the CDR3. Trimming at V came to 7 bases and at J to 4 bases, leaving 7 bases not matched to a gene. Germline V lookup: CDR1 GTSNPN, CDR2 SVGIG (reference sequence). The CDR3 reads CAYTGVGYNEQFF. In DNA form, the CDR3 reads TGTGCCTACACAGGGGTTGGGTACAATGAGCAGTTCTTC.

Many counts were recorded for this clonotype. The chain recombines TRBV7-9 with TRBJ2-6; D call uncertain. V was cut by 1 base and J by 3 bases, with 13 bases left in between. Germline V lookup: CDR1 SEHNR, CDR2 FQNEAQ (reference sequence). This CDR3 comprises 17 residues. The CDR3 nucleotides read TGTGCCAGCAGCTTAGACGGCAAGAGGTTTGGGGCCAACGTCCTGACTTTC. It translates to CASSLDGKRFGANVLTF.

This clonotype was recorded many times. The chain joins TRBV30 to TRBJ2-3; maybe TRBD1 (5 bases). The CDR3 is made up of 13 amino acids. V lost 5 bases, J lost 0 bases, and 9 bases lay in between. Germline loops: CDR1 GTSNPN, CDR2 SVGIG (reference sequence). The CDR3 region has the DNA TGTGCCTGGCAGGGTCCTAGCACAGATACGCAGTATTTT. This encodes CAWQGPSTDTQYF.

Ten or more counts support this clonotype. The chain joins TRBV7-6 to TRBJ2-3; 9 nucleotides align to TRBD2. With V trimmed by 0 bases and J by 0 bases, 4 bases remained unmatched. Germline V lookup: CDR1 SGHVS, CDR2 FNYEAQ. This CDR3 has 17 amino acids. The CDR3 protein is CASSLAPAGGSTDTQYF. The CDR3 DNA reads as TGTGCCAGCAGCTTAGCCCCAGCGGGGGGAAGCACAGATACGCAGTATTTT.